The T cell receptor beta chain described here comes from a study of shared clonotypes between healthy human individuals. Several immunoSEQ plates received, in even portions, the genomic DNA of each subset. Assay: immunoSEQ multiplex PCR; the TCRdb copy retains only in-frame clones and omits some. The sample has roughly 2,300,000 clones, about 90% seen once; the top ten hold 0.37%. Per the germline V gene, CDR1 is LNHDA and CDR2 is SQIVND (reference sequence). J lost 8 bases, V lost 8 bases, and 8 bases had no gene match. CDR3 length: 13 residues. This TCR was sampled from a man aged 18-30 years in good health. Some clones in this sample may be carry-over from other donors' samples. Sequenced material: naive CD4+ T cells from PBMCs. Subset given: CD45RA+ positively selected. The chain joins TRBV19 to TRBJ2-1; 8 bases fit TRBD1. CDR3 nucleotides: TGTGCCAGTCAAAACAGGGGGGCGGATGAGCAGTTCTTC. It specifies CASQNRGADEQFF.